Below, 8 T cell receptor beta chains from the same sample are listed, as sequenced in a study of blood T cell repertoires in COVID-19. Generated by immunoSEQ multiplex PCR, the TCRdb table keeps only in-frame clones and is missing some. The sample has around 62,000 clones; roughly 85% are singletons. Sequenced sample: peripheral blood. The receptors derive from a man aged 50 to 60 with acute or convalescent COVID-19.

The chain combines TRBV18 with TRBJ1-2; D may be TRBD1 (6 bases). Trimming stripped 3 bases from V and 4 bases from J, with 12 bases between. Per the germline V gene, CDR1 is KGHSH and CDR2 is LQKENI. CDR3 length: 14 amino acids. Here the CDR3 reads CASSPTGAGYGYTF. The CDR3 bases are TGTGCCAGCTCACCGACAGGCGCCGGCTATGGCTACACCTTC.

The V gene is TRBV15, the J gene TRBJ1-2; D uncertain. There are 15 residues in the CDR3. Trimming stripped 0 bases from V and 0 bases from J, with 8 bases between. The V gene's germline CDR1 is LNHNV and CDR2 YYDKDF (reference sequence). The DNA of the CDR3 is TGTGCCACCAGCAGAGAACAGCAAGCTAACTATGGCTACACCTTC. It yields the protein CATSREQQANYGYTF.

The genes are TRBV11-2 and TRBJ2-7, with 12 bases matching TRBD2. V shed 5 bases, J shed 5 bases, and the junction held 4 bases outside the gene matches. The CDR3 has 14 residues. The V gene's germline CDR1 is SGHAT and CDR2 FQNNGV. In nucleotides, the CDR3 is TGTGCCAGCAGCGGGGGACTAGCGGGCCACGAGCAGTACTTC. Residues: CASSGGLAGHEQYF.

The chain is built from TRBV7-2 and TRBJ2-1, with TRBD1 matching 7 bases. V lost 3 bases to trimming and J lost 3 bases; unmatched junction nucleotides: 8. CDR3 length: 16 residues. The germline gives CDR1 SGHTA, CDR2 FQGNSA. The CDR3: CASSFSVQGFYNEQFF. The CDR3 DNA reads as TGTGCCAGCAGCTTCTCCGTACAGGGGTTCTACAATGAGCAGTTCTTC. The full variable domain, rest sourced from reference TRBV7-2 and TRBJ2-1, is GAGVSQSPSNKVTEKGKDVELRCDPISGHTALYWYRQSLGQGLEFLIYFQGNSAPDKSGLPSDRFSAERTGGSVSTLTIQRTQQEDSAVYLCASSFSVQGFYNEQFFGPGTRLTVL.

The chain is built from TRBV4-2 and TRBJ2-1; D unclear. The CDR3 runs 14 residues. Trimming stripped 0 bases from V and 6 bases from J, with 9 bases between. Germline V lookup: CDR1 LGHNA, CDR2 YNFKEQ. The CDR3 bases are TGTGCCAGCAGCCAAGATCGGAGCAGCAATGAGCAGTTCTTC. It specifies CASSQDRSSNEQFF.

This sequence joins TRBV30 and TRBJ2-5; weak D call: TRBD1 (6 bases). The germline V and J ends were trimmed by 0 bases and 2 bases, with 13 bases remaining between them. The CDR3 consists of 15 residues. Germline loops: CDR1 GTSNPN, CDR2 SVGIG (reference sequence). Here the CDR3 reads CAWSVVRGSQETQYF. The CDR3 nucleotides are TGTGCCTGGAGTGTAGTCAGGGGATCTCAAGAGACCCAGTACTTC.

This chain's CDR3 is CASSEGTGFTQYF. The DNA of the CDR3 is TGTGCCAGCAGTGAAGGTACAGGGTTTACGCAGTATTTT. The chain joins TRBV6-1 to TRBJ2-3; D is perhaps TRBD1 (6 bases). V was pared by 1 base and J by 8 bases, with 10 bases between. Per the germline V gene, CDR1 is MNHNS and CDR2 is SASEGT. CDR3 length: 13 residues.

V is TRBV4-1 and J is TRBJ2-1, with TRBD2 matching 8 bases. CDR1 MGHRA and CDR2 YSYEKL come from the germline V gene. The CDR3 is made up of 15 amino acids. Trimming cost V 4 bases and J 3 bases; bases outside gene matches: 5. The CDR3 reads CASSPRSGDYNEQFF. The CDR3 region has the DNA TGCGCCAGCAGCCCCCGTAGCGGGGACTACAATGAGCAGTTCTTC.